This paragraph covers one T cell receptor (beta chain) sequence. Its antigen is unidentified. CDR3 length: 16 residues. The junction had 9 bases not matched to a gene; V was cut back by 2 bases and J by 2 bases. Germline-derived CDR1 and CDR2 are SGHDT and YYEEEE. The record originates from a study of shared clonotypes between healthy human individuals. About the research overall: CD4 naive cells filled three plates per donor, CD4 memory three, CD8 naive two and CD8 memory one. General study findings and limits: Generally, naive subsets came out with larger estimated richness than memory subsets.

Some clones are missing from TCRdb's copy, which holds only in-frame ones; the method was immunoSEQ multiplex PCR. The sample has around 560,000 clones, 85% to 95% seen once. Terminally differentiated effector memory CD45RA+ cells were excluded from the naive CD8 cells, which were CD45RO-negative and positively selected for CCR7. Sequencing input: naive CD8+ T cells sorted from blood. The TCR comes from a woman in her thirties in good health. V and J are TRBV5-6 and TRBJ2-7; 8 positions match TRBD1. CDR3 amino acids: CASSFFGTGYTYEQYF. CDR3 sequence (DNA): TGTGCCAGCAGCTTCTTCGGGACAGGATATACCTACGAGCAGTACTTC.